One sample yielded the 26 T cell receptor beta chains listed below, sequenced in a study of T cells in Graves' hyperthyroidism and ophthalmopathy. RNA transcripts served as the template for amplifying TCR beta CDR3 regions. The HTBI primer set drove a first-round RT-PCR of the TCR CDR3. TCRdb used MiXCR to reprocess the multiplex PCR reads, holding one entry per CDR3 protein. The sample holds 250,000 to 350,000 distinct CDR3 sequences; approximately 16% are singletons and the top ten take approximately 33%. Sequenced material: blood. Receptors were obtained from a young man with Graves' hyperthyroidism.

The table lists this clonotype with many counts. The rearrangement links TRBV29-1 to TRBJ2-1; weak D call: TRBD2 (7 bases). CDR1 and CDR2 from the germline V gene are SQVTM and ANQGSEA. CDR3 length equals 19 residues. V lost 6 bases and J 0 bases, leaving 27 bases between the germline ends. For the CDR3, the DNA is TGCAGCGTCCGGGGACATCGGGCTAGCGGAGGAAGCTCCTACAATGAGCAGTTCTTC. Its protein is CSVRGHRASGGSSYNEQFF.

This rearrangement joins TRBV4-1 to TRBJ2-7; D is perhaps TRBD2 (6 bases). V was clipped by 5 bases and J by 4 bases, with 18 bases between them. The CDR3 runs to 15 residues. In germline, CDR1 is MGHRA, CDR2 YSYEKL. DNA of the CDR3: TGCGCCAGCAGCGGTCTTGGGGAAGGGAGGTACGAGCAGTACTTC. Translated: CASSGLGEGRYEQYF.

This clonotype was seen at least ten times. V gene TRBV5-1 combines with J gene TRBJ1-1, with D tentatively TRBD1 (5 bases). V lost 3 bases, J lost 3 bases, and 9 bases lay in between. This CDR3 has 13 residues. Germline assignment: CDR1 SGHRS and CDR2 YFSETQ. DNA for the CDR3: TGCGCCAGCAGCTCCGGGACGTACACTGAAGCTTTCTTT. Its protein is CASSSGTYTEAFF. The whole variable domain, remainder taken from reference TRBV5-1 and TRBJ1-1, is KAGVTQTPRYLIKTRGQQVTLSCSPISGHRSVSWYQQTPGQGLQFLFEYFSETQRNKGNFPGRFSGRQFSNSRSEMNVSTLELGDSALYLCASSSGTYTEAFFGQGTRLTVV.

In regard to this clonotype: A read error is possible here, since a much larger clone lies one base away. This chain uses TRBV20-1 with TRBJ2-1; TRBD2 matches at 10 bases. This CDR3 is 13 amino acids long. Germline assignment: CDR1 DFQATT and CDR2 SNEGSKA (reference sequence). The CDR3 reads CSLVAGGSNEQFF. Here the CDR3 DNA reads TGCAGCCTAGTAGCGGGAGGCAGCAATGAGCAGTTCTTC.

This clonotype was detected many times. The rearrangement joins TRBV28 to TRBJ1-2; D not resolved. CDR1 and CDR2 from the germline V gene are MDHEN and SYDVKM. The CDR3 consists of 16 residues. V dropped 0 bases and J dropped 7 bases, with 18 bases sitting between them. CDR3 in amino acids: CASSLWDRVLTRGYTF. The CDR3 coding sequence is TGTGCCAGCAGTTTATGGGACCGAGTCTTGACGCGTGGCTACACCTTC.

This clonotype appeared many times. The chain joins TRBV6-1 to TRBJ1-2; a possible D gene is TRBD1 (5 bases). From germline, CDR1 is MNHNS and CDR2 SASEGT. V was pared by 7 bases and J by 7 bases, with 19 bases between. CDR3 length: 14 residues. Here the CDR3 DNA reads TGTGCCAGCAAAGTTGGCGAAGGGGTTCGTGGCTACACCTTC. Translation: CASKVGEGVRGYTF.

The CDR3 here is CSAPPDGREGRTYEQYF. The CDR3, as DNA: TGCAGTGCACCCCCGGACGGGCGGGAGGGCCGCACCTACGAGCAGTACTTC. This chain joins TRBV20-1 and TRBJ2-7; 9 nucleotides match TRBD2. J was trimmed by 2 bases and V by 6 bases; bases with no gene match: 17. Looked up from germline, CDR1 is DFQATT and CDR2 is SNEGSKA (reference sequence). CDR3 size: 17 residues.

This sequence joins TRBV12-3 or TRBV12-4 and TRBJ2-2; 9 nucleotides align to TRBD2. The CDR3 covers 15 residues. CDR3 in DNA: TGTGCGTTCCGCGGGGGCGGGAGGGCCACCGGGGAGCTGTTTTTT. Translating gives CAFRGGGRATGELFF.

As for this clonotype: This may come from a read error, since a much larger clone is one base off. The V call is TRBV20-1, the J call TRBJ2-7; D remains ambiguous. Looked up from germline, CDR1 is DFQATT and CDR2 is SNEGSKA (reference sequence). The CDR3 runs to 12 residues. V was cut by 6 bases and J by 0 bases, with 9 bases left in between. The CDR3 loop reads CSAPRSSYEQYF. DNA of the CDR3: TGCAGTGCCCCGAGGAGCTCCTACGAGCAGTACTTC.

At least ten counts were recorded for this clonotype. The CDR3 loop reads CASSPFRLAGGMADTQYF. The CDR3 DNA reads TGTGCCAGCAGCCCTTTTCGCCTAGCGGGAGGGATGGCAGATACGCAGTATTTT. The gene calls are TRBV2 and TRBJ2-3; the match to TRBD2 covers 12 bases. V shed 6 bases, J shed 4 bases, and the junction held 14 bases outside the gene matches. The V gene's germline CDR1 is SNHLY and CDR2 FYNNEI. The CDR3 extends over 18 amino acids.

Only one count was recorded for this clonotype. One end of the junction fails to match germline, which may point to a read error. V usage is TRBV14 and J usage is TRBJ2-7, with 9 bases fitting TRBD2. This CDR3 spans 22 amino acids. Germline V gene sequence: CDR1 SGHDN, CDR2 FVKESK. The CDR3 is CASSHGGRGSSGKSRRYYGQYF. The DNA for the CDR3 is TGTGCCAGCAGCCACGGAGGCCGAGGGTCTAGCGGGAAAAGTCGACGCTACTACGGGCAGTACTTC. Looking up the rest from reference TRBV14 and TRBJ2-7 gives the full variable domain: EAGVTQFPSHSVIEKGQTVTLRCDPISGHDNLYWYRRVMGKEIKFLLHFVKESKQDESGMPNNRFLAERTGGTYSTLKVQPAELEDSGVYFCASSHGGRGSSGKSRRYYGQYFGPGTRLTVT.

In this sample, this clonotype turned up a few times. The chain uses TRBV19 and TRBJ2-1, with TRBD2 matching 7 bases. In germline, CDR1 is LNHDA, CDR2 SQIVND (reference sequence). The J segment lost 8 bases and the V segment lost 4 bases, leaving 11 bases of the junction unmatched. The CDR3 is made up of 15 amino acids. The CDR3 bases are TGTGCCAGTAGTACCCTTAGCGGGTGGGGGGATGAGCAGTTCTTC. Its protein product is CASSTLSGWGDEQFF.

In this sample, this clonotype turned up many times. V gene TRBV5-1 combines with J gene TRBJ2-7; 8 bases match TRBD2. Losses at the gene ends were 4 bases for V and 2 bases for J; bases not matched to a gene: 11. The V gene's germline CDR1 is SGHRS and CDR2 YFSETQ. The CDR3 is made up of 16 amino acids. CDR3 DNA: TGCGCCAGCAGCACTTCCGAAGCGGGAGCGGCCTACGAGCAGTACTTC. Translation gives CASSTSEAGAAYEQYF.

This clonotype was observed many times. V and J are TRBV6-2 or TRBV6-3 and TRBJ1-6; D is unclear. Deletions cut 2 bases from V and 5 bases from J, with 4 bases between. From germline, CDR1 is MNHEY and CDR2 SVGEGT. The CDR3 consists of 13 residues. The CDR3 protein is CASSYRDNSPLHF. CDR3 coding DNA: TGTGCCAGCAGTTACAGGGATAATTCACCCCTCCACTTT.

In this sample, this clonotype turned up many times. The chain is built from TRBV6-1 and TRBJ1-2; 12 bases are shared with TRBD1. V was clipped by 5 bases and J by 8 bases; unmatched bases: 15. Germline-derived CDR1 and CDR2 are MNHNS and SASEGT. This CDR3 comprises 17 residues. CDR3 loop: CASSYTVPGQGAGGYTF. As DNA, the CDR3 is TGTGCCAGCAGTTACACCGTACCGGGACAGGGGGCAGGAGGCTACACCTTC.

This clonotype came up many times. The chain has TRBV12-3 or TRBV12-4 and TRBJ2-7, with 7 nucleotides matching TRBD1. The CDR3 totals 13 residues. V lost 6 bases and J lost 1; bases outside the gene matches: 3. The CDR3 DNA sequence: TGTGCCAGCAGGCCGGGACAGTCCTACGAGCAGTACTTC. It is translated as CASRPGQSYEQYF.

Ten or more counts support this clonotype. The rearrangement uses TRBV28 and TRBJ2-7; tentatively, D is TRBD2 (6 bases). Germline CDR1 MDHEN, CDR2 SYDVKM. The ends were cut back, 5 bases at V and 2 bases at J, with 16 bases in the middle. The CDR3 contains 15 residues. The CDR3 nucleotides read TGTGCCAGCAGTCCCCGGACGGGAGTGGCCTACGAGCAGTACTTC. Amino acid sequence: CASSPRTGVAYEQYF.

The chain combines TRBV7-3 with TRBJ2-3; TRBD2 aligns across 7 bases. With V trimmed by 2 bases and J by 6 bases, 8 bases remained unmatched. The CDR3 loop spans 15 amino acids. The germline V gene encodes CDR1 SGHTA and CDR2 FQGTGA. Here the CDR3 reads CASSLVAGEVDTQYF. CDR3 bases: TGTGCCAGCAGCTTAGTTGCGGGAGAGGTGGATACGCAGTATTTT.

This clonotype was seen a few times. The chain is built from TRBV19 and TRBJ2-2; 8 nucleotides line up with TRBD1. Germline CDR1 LNHDA, CDR2 SQIVND (reference sequence). V shed 6 bases and J 1 base; nucleotides not matched to a gene: 7. The CDR3 spans 16 residues. The CDR3 here is CASRDRVKRNTGELFF. The CDR3 coding sequence is TGTGCCAGTAGGGACAGGGTGAAAAGGAACACCGGGGAGCTGTTTTTT.

This clonotype came up many times. This chain uses TRBV11-1 with TRBJ2-1, with no clear D. Germline V lookup: CDR1 SGHAT, CDR2 FQDESV (reference sequence). V was trimmed by 2 bases and J by 8 bases, leaving 7 bases between them. The CDR3 has 12 amino acids. This CDR3 is CASSLQPYEQFF. CDR3 coding DNA: TGTGCCAGCAGCTTACAGCCCTATGAGCAGTTCTTC.

Details on this clonotype: This sequence may be a read error, since a much larger clone differs from it by one base. The V and J genes are TRBV24-1 and TRBJ2-1; possibly TRBD2 for D (5 bases). The V gene's germline CDR1 is KGHDR and CDR2 SFDVKD. The CDR3 loop spans 15 amino acids. DNA for the CDR3: TGTGCCACCAGTGACTCCTACCTCGGGGTCAATGAGCAGTCCTTC. Translated, it gives CATSDSYLGVNEQSF.

This clonotype was seen repeatedly, ten times or more. V and J are TRBV7-3 and TRBJ2-2, with 8 bases matching TRBD2. This CDR3 has 14 residues. Looked up from germline, CDR1 is SGHTA and CDR2 is FQGTGA. The V gene end was trimmed by 4 bases and the J gene end by 4 bases; junction bases not matched to a gene: 2. The CDR3 here is CASSSGGSTGELFF. The CDR3 region has the DNA TGTGCCAGCAGCTCGGGGGGGAGCACCGGGGAGCTGTTTTTT.

In its sample, this clonotype was seen many times. The rearrangement uses TRBV28 and TRBJ1-1, with D unresolved. The V and J ends lost 6 bases and 6 bases respectively, with 17 bases between them. The CDR3 runs 14 residues. In germline, CDR1 is MDHEN, CDR2 SYDVKM. The CDR3 region has the DNA TGTGCCAGCAGCCCTGGCTCGCTAGGCCCTGAAGCTTTCTTT. It specifies CASSPGSLGPEAFF.

About this clonotype: No DNA is shown, since the ends of the CDR3 on it are uncertain; the CDR3 is the one TCRdb lists. The chain joins TRBV11-3 to TRBJ2-7; TRBD1, the D gene given by the table, was not confirmed from the DNA. The CDR3 contains 19 residues when both ends are counted. CDR1 is SGHNT and CDR2 is YENEEA in the germline V gene. The chain's CDR3 is CASSFYICSAGVQSYEQYF.

This clonotype has at least ten counts. The genes are TRBV2 and TRBJ2-7; the match to TRBD1 covers 7 bases. V was clipped by 8 bases and J by 4 bases; unmatched bases: 8. The CDR3 length is 13 residues. From germline, CDR1 is SNHLY and CDR2 FYNNEI. This CDR3 reads CASRQGVGYEQYF. DNA for the CDR3: TGTGCCAGCCGACAGGGAGTGGGGTACGAGCAGTACTTC.

This clonotype came up many times. The chain employs TRBV7-9 and TRBJ2-5; TRBD2 agrees at 7 bases. J lost 4 bases, V lost 5 bases, and 4 bases had no gene match. Germline CDR1 is SEHNR and CDR2 is FQNEAQ (reference sequence). The CDR3 is made up of 13 amino acids. The DNA of the CDR3 is TGTGCCAGCAGCGCTAGCGGCCCAGAGACCCAGTACTTC. It codes for CASSASGPETQYF. Looking up the rest from reference TRBV7-9 and TRBJ2-5 gives the full variable domain: DTGVSQNPRHKITKRGQNVTFRCDPISEHNRLYWYRQTLGQGPEFLTYFQNEAQLEKSRLLSDRFSAERPKGSFSTLEIQRTEQGDSAMYLCASSASGPETQYFGPGTRLLVL.